The 14 T cell receptor beta chains reported below all come from one sample, sequenced in a study of metastatic and nonmetastatic thyroid tumors. TCRdb reanalyzed the PCR reads with MiXCR. The table records tens of thousands of clones, more than 20% of them present only once. The entire patient cohort was treatment-naive prior to thyroid surgery. The sequenced sample was blood. All receptors derive from a male donor with papillary thyroid cancer or a benign thyroid nodule (not recorded which). Some clones in this sample may be carry-over from other donors' samples.

This clone was seen only a few times. The chain links TRBV7-3 to TRBJ2-1; no definite D call. Germline V gives CDR1 SGHTA, CDR2 FQGTGA. V was clipped by 2 bases and J by 7 bases, with 6 bases between them. The CDR3 is 12 amino acids. This CDR3 is CASSLQENEQFF. The CDR3 bases are TGTGCCAGCAGCTTACAGGAGAATGAGCAGTTCTTC.

About this clone: The sample carries other DNA sequences with the same CDR3. The CDR3 spells CASRGTRAMNTEAFF. DNA of the CDR3: TGTGCCAGCAGGGGCACTCGTGCGATGAACACTGAAGCTTTCTTT. The genes are TRBV6-1 and TRBJ1-1; D unclear. The CDR3 is 15 amino acids. Germline V gives CDR1 MNHNS, CDR2 SASEGT. V dropped 6 bases and J dropped 0 bases, with 14 bases sitting between them.

With respect to this clone: One end of the junction is discordant with germline, which a read error may explain. This sequence joins TRBV14 and TRBJ1-1; no firm D call. The CDR3 has 13 residues. The germline V gene has CDR1 SGHDN and CDR2 FVKESK. CDR3 in amino acids: CASSLSGGADAFF. As DNA, the CDR3 is TGTGCCAGCAGCCTTTCAGGAGGAGCTGATGCTTTCTTT. Supplemented by reference TRBV14 and TRBJ1-1, the full variable domain reads EAGVTQFPSHSVIEKGQTVTLRCDPISGHDNLYWYRRVMGKEIKFLLHFVKESKQDESGMPNNRFLAERTGGTYSTLKVQPAELEDSGVYFCASSLSGGADAFFGQGTRLTVV.

In its sample, this clone was seen many times. The gene calls are TRBV20-1 and TRBJ2-1, with D maybe TRBD1 (6 bases). The CDR3 is 16 residues long. The germline V gene encodes CDR1 DFQATT and CDR2 SNEGSKA (reference sequence). V was pared by 0 bases and J by 1 base, with 13 bases between. In DNA form, the CDR3 reads TGCAGTGCTAGAGATTACGAGGGGGATTCCTACAATGAGCAGTTCTTC. This encodes CSARDYEGDSYNEQFF.

The J gene is TRBJ2-7, the V gene TRBV11-3; D is possibly TRBD1 (6 bases). The CDR3 contains 14 residues. From germline, CDR1 is SGHNT and CDR2 YENEEA. Trimming took 5 bases from V and 2 from J, leaving 13 bases between them. Here the CDR3 reads CASSPSAGAYEQYF. The CDR3 DNA is TGTGCCAGCAGCCCTTCCGCAGGGGCCTACGAGCAGTACTTC.

This clone was observed at least ten times. The rearrangement joins TRBV5-1 to TRBJ2-3; no firm D call. Trimming took off 4 bases at V and 0 bases at J, with 3 bases between the two ends. CDR1 is SGHRS, CDR2 YFSETQ, per germline. This CDR3 is built from 12 residues. CDR3 in amino acids: CASSASTDTQYF. As DNA, the CDR3 is TGCGCCAGCAGCGCTAGCACAGATACGCAGTATTTT.

This clone was counted at least ten times. Other DNA sequences in the same sample also yield this CDR3. CDR3 loop: CASSRQGLQPQHF. The CDR3, as DNA: TGTGCCAGCAGTCGACAGGGTCTGCAGCCCCAGCATTTT. The V call is TRBV2, the J call TRBJ1-5; 7 nucleotides match TRBD1. From germline, CDR1 is SNHLY and CDR2 FYNNEI. Losses at the gene ends were 5 bases for V and 7 bases for J; bases not matched to a gene: 5. The CDR3 is 13 residues long. Full variable domain (outside the CDR3, taken from reference TRBV2 and TRBJ1-5): EPEVTQTPSHQVTQMGQEVILRCVPISNHLYFYWYRQILGQKVEFLVSFYNNEISEKSEIFDDQFSVERPDGSNFTLKIRSTKLEDSAMYFCASSRQGLQPQHFGDGTRLSIL.

This clone occurred a few times. At one of its ends the junction is not consistent with the germline gene, which may arise from a read error. This chain links TRBV28 with TRBJ1-2; D may be TRBD1 (6 bases). Germline CDR1 reads MDHEN; CDR2 reads SYDVKM. The CDR3 has 14 amino acids. Here the CDR3 reads CASRGAPSNYCYTF. The CDR3 DNA sequence: TGTGCCAGCAGGGGGGCTCCCTCCAACTATTGCTACACCTTC.

This clone was seen a few times. A junction boundary mismatches the germline segment, possibly from a read error. The rearrangement joins TRBV28 to TRBJ1-1; D unresolved. The CDR3 sequence is 13 residues long. Germline assignment: CDR1 MDHEN and CDR2 SYDVKM. CDR3 in amino acids: CASCFDWNTEAFF. The CDR3 DNA follows: TGTGCCAGCTGTTTTGACTGGAACACTGAAGCTTTCTTT.

This clone was found many times. This sequence joins TRBV6-1 and TRBJ2-1; 9 bases are shared with TRBD1. The CDR3 contains 15 residues. V lost 5 bases and J lost 4; bases outside the gene matches: 6. Looked up from germline, CDR1 is MNHNS and CDR2 is SASEGT. The CDR3 coding sequence is TGTGCCAGCAGTCGGGGACAGGGAGCATACAATGAGCAGTTCTTC. Protein: CASSRGQGAYNEQFF.

This clone was found many times. Other DNA sequences in the same sample also yield this CDR3. The rearrangement links TRBV20-1 to TRBJ2-6, with 10 bases identical to TRBD1. After removal of 1 base from V and 1 base from J, the junction contained 4 bases not matched to a gene. The CDR3 covers 17 residues. Germline CDR1 DFQATT, CDR2 SNEGSKA (reference sequence). CDR3 nucleotides: TGCAGTGCTAGAGGACAGGGGGCAGTATCTGGGGCCAACGTCCTGACTTTC. Translating gives CSARGQGAVSGANVLTF.

This clone has ten or more counts. The CDR3 DNA reads as TGTGCCAGCATGAGGGACACCACAGATACGCAGTATTTT. Amino acids: CASMRDTTDTQYF. This chain joins TRBV2 and TRBJ2-3; a weak D match, TRBD1 (6 bases). With 7 bases removed from V and 2 bases from J, the gap between germline ends came to 10 bases. The CDR3 sequence is 13 residues long. Germline loops: CDR1 SNHLY, CDR2 FYNNEI.

This clone was counted a few times. A read error is possible here, since a much larger clone lies one base away. The chain uses TRBV29-1 and TRBJ2-7; D gene ambiguous. The CDR3 extends over 13 amino acids. V lost 4 bases and J 3 bases, leaving 13 bases between the germline ends. The V gene's germline CDR1 is SQVTM and CDR2 ANQGSEA. The CDR3 is CSVGRGVVYEQYF. The DNA of the CDR3 is TGCAGCGTTGGACGTGGGGTGGTCTACGAGCAGTACTTC.

This clone was seen many times. The chain carries TRBV20-1 and TRBJ2-7; a possible D gene is TRBD2 (5 bases). In germline, CDR1 is DFQATT, CDR2 SNEGSKA (reference sequence). The CDR3 runs to 14 residues. Trimming removed 0 bases at V and 1 base at J, with 10 bases between. The CDR3 DNA follows: TGCAGTGCTAGAGAGGCCCGGGGATCCTACGAGCAGTACTTC. Residues: CSAREARGSYEQYF.